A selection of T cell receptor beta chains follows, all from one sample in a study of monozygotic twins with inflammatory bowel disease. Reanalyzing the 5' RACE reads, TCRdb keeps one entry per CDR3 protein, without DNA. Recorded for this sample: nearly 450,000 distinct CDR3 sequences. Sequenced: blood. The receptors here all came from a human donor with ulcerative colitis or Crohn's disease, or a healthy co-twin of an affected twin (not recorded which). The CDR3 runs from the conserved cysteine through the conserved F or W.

CDR3aa: CSAKTRQGADEQYF; v_gene: TRBV20-1; j_gene: TRBJ2-7
CDR3aa: CASSPSTPIGSDTQYF; v_gene: TRBV9; j_gene: TRBJ2-3
CDR3aa: CASSYIGRSSYNEQFF; v_gene: TRBV7-2; j_gene: TRBJ2-1
CDR3aa: CASSHPGLAGPGEQFF; v_gene: TRBV3-1; j_gene: TRBJ2-1
CDR3aa: CASSPGTGVHGYTF; v_gene: TRBV19; j_gene: TRBJ1-2
CDR3aa: CASSRVSNVLTF; v_gene: TRBV7-9; j_gene: TRBJ2-6
CDR3aa: CSARGQGFSNEQFF; v_gene: TRBV20-1; j_gene: TRBJ2-1
CDR3aa: CASSLQRDQPQHF; v_gene: TRBV7-2; j_gene: TRBJ1-5
CDR3aa: CASSEGQGGNYGYTF; v_gene: TRBV6-1; j_gene: TRBJ1-2
CDR3aa: CASSLVPGAAEQFF; v_gene: TRBV5-1; j_gene: TRBJ2-1
CDR3aa: CASSAATETEQYF; v_gene: TRBV5-5; j_gene: TRBJ2-7
CDR3aa: CASSPPGTMNTEAFF; v_gene: TRBV5-1; j_gene: TRBJ1-1
CDR3aa: CSASANGRAILDTQYF; v_gene: TRBV20-1; j_gene: TRBJ2-5
CDR3aa: CASSRTGPGYTF; v_gene: TRBV7-3; j_gene: TRBJ1-2
CDR3aa: CASSQVPGAAYEQYF; v_gene: TRBV14; j_gene: TRBJ2-7
CDR3aa: CASSPLVGGGADTQYF; v_gene: TRBV5-6; j_gene: TRBJ2-3
CDR3aa: CASSQRGPTDTQYF; v_gene: TRBV3-1; j_gene: TRBJ2-3
CDR3aa: CASSYGSKGAAGELFF; v_gene: TRBV6-5; j_gene: TRBJ2-2
CDR3aa: CASSGAALDQPQHF; v_gene: TRBV19; j_gene: TRBJ1-5
CDR3aa: CASSPRTSTGYEQYF; v_gene: TRBV18; j_gene: TRBJ2-7
CDR3aa: CVSSTLETQYF; v_gene: TRBV12-3/TRBV12-4; j_gene: TRBJ2-5
CDR3aa: CATSRDLSDLAGYTF; v_gene: TRBV15; j_gene: TRBJ1-2
CDR3aa: CASTWRVISYNEQFF; v_gene: TRBV6-1; j_gene: TRBJ2-1
CDR3aa: CATEQGVFSGANVLTF; v_gene: TRBV15; j_gene: TRBJ2-6
CDR3aa: CASSLLRAGRNFYNEQFF; v_gene: TRBV27; j_gene: TRBJ2-1
CDR3aa: CASSPFSQGAYEQYF; v_gene: TRBV18; j_gene: TRBJ2-7
CDR3aa: CSARAGGRNSPLHF; v_gene: TRBV20-1; j_gene: TRBJ1-6
CDR3aa: CSDRGENTEAFF; v_gene: TRBV20-1; j_gene: TRBJ1-1
CDR3aa: CSAPPASGSRYNEQFF; v_gene: TRBV20-1; j_gene: TRBJ2-1
CDR3aa: CASSPHSGNKNEQFF; v_gene: TRBV28; j_gene: TRBJ2-1
CDR3aa: CSANNRGTKVSYNEQFF; v_gene: TRBV20-1; j_gene: TRBJ2-1
CDR3aa: CASSEYGPYDQYF; v_gene: TRBV25-1; j_gene: TRBJ2-7
CDR3aa: CASSLQRTGGPGELFF; v_gene: TRBV6-1; j_gene: TRBJ2-2